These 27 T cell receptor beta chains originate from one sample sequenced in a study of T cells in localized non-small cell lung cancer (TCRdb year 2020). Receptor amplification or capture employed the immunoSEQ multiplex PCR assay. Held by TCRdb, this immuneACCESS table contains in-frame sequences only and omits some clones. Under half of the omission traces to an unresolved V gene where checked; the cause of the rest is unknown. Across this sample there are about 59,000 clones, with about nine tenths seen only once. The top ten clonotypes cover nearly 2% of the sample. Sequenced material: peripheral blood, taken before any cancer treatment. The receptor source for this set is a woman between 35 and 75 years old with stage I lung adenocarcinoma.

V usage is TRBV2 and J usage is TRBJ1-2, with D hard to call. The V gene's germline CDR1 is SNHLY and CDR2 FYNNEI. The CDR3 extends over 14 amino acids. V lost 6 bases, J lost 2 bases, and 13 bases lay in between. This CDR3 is CASSPIGGNYGYTF. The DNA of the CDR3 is TGTGCCAGCAGCCCGATCGGCGGGAACTATGGCTACACCTTC.

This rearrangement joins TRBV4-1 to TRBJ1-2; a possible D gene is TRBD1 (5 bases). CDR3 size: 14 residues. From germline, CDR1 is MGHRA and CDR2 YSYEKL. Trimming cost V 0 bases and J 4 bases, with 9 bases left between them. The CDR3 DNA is TGCGCCAGCAGCCAAGAGGGGCTCGGCTATGGCTACACCTTC. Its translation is CASSQEGLGYGYTF.

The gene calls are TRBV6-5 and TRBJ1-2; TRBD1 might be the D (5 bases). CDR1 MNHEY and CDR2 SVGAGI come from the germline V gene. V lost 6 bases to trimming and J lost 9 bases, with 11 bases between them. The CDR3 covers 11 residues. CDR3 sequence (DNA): TGTGCCAGCAGCCTCCAGGGAAGCTACACCTTC. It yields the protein CASSLQGSYTF.

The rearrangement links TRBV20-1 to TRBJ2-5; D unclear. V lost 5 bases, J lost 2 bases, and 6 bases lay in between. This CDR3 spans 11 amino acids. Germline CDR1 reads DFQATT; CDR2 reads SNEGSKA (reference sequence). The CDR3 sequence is CSALPQETQYF. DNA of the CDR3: TGCAGTGCTCTCCCACAAGAGACCCAGTACTTC.

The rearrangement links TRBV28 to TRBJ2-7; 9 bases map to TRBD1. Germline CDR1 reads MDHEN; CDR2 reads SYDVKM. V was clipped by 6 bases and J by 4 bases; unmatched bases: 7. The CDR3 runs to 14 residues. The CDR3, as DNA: TGTGCCAGCAGCACCCCGGGACAGGGATACGAGCAGTACTTC. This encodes CASSTPGQGYEQYF.

The CDR3 reads CASSPGEKNTGELFF. The DNA for the CDR3 is TGTGCCAGCAGCCCGGGGGAGAAGAACACCGGGGAGCTGTTTTTT. The genes are TRBV5-4 and TRBJ2-2; weak D call: TRBD2 (6 bases). The CDR3 length is 15 residues. CDR1 and CDR2 (germline): SGHNT, YYREEE (reference sequence). The V end was cut by 4 bases, the J end by 1 base, with 11 bases between.

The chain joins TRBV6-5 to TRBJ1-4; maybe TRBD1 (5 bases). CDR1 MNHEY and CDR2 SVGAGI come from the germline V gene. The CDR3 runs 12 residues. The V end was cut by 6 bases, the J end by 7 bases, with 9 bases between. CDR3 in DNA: TGTGCCAGCAGCTCGGGGGTTGAAAAACTGTTTTTT. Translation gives CASSSGVEKLFF.

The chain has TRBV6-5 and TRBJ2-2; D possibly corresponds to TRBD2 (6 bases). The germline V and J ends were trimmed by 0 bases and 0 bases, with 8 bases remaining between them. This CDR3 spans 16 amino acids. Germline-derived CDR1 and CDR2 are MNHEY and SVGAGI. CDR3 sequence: CASSYSPGANTGELFF. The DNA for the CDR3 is TGTGCCAGCAGTTACTCGCCGGGGGCGAACACCGGGGAGCTGTTTTTT.

CDR3 residues: CASTEFGEQYF. Written as DNA, the CDR3 is TGTGCCAGCACGGAGTTTGGGGAGCAGTACTTC. This sequence joins TRBV2 and TRBJ2-7, with unresolved D. Germline V lookup: CDR1 SNHLY, CDR2 FYNNEI. V lost 7 bases to trimming and J lost 7 bases, with 11 bases between them. The CDR3 runs 11 residues.

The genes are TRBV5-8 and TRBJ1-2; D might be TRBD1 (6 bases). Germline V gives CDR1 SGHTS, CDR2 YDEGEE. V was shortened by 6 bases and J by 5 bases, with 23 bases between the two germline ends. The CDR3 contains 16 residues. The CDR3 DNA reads TGTGCCAGCACCATCGCAGTAACAGGGATTGGGTATGGCTACACCTTC. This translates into CASTIAVTGIGYGYTF.

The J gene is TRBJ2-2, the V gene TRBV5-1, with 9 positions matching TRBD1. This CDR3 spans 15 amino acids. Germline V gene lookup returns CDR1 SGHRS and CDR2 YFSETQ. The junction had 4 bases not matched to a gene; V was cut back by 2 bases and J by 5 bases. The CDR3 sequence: CASSFQDRGTGELFF. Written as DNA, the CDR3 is TGCGCCAGCAGCTTTCAGGACAGGGGAACCGGGGAGCTGTTTTTT.

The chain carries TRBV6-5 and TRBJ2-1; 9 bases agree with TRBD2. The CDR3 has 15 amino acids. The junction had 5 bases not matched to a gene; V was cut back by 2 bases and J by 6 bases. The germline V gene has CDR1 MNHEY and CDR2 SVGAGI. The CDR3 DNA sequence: TGTGCCAGCAGTTACGTGGCGGGGGGGGGCAATGAGCAGTTCTTC. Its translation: CASSYVAGGGNEQFF.

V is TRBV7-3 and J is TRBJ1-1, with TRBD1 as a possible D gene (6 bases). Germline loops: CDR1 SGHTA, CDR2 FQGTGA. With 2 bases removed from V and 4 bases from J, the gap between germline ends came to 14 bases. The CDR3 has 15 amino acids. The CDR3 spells CASSLGGGQITEAFF. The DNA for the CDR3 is TGTGCCAGCAGCTTAGGCGGGGGGCAGATCACTGAAGCTTTCTTT.

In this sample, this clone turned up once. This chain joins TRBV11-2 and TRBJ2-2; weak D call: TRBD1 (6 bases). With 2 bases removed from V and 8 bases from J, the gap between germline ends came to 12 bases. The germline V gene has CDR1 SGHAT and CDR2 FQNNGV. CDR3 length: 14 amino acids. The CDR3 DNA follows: TGTGCCAGCAGCTTACGACAGGCCGAGGGGGAGCTGTTTTTT. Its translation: CASSLRQAEGELFF.

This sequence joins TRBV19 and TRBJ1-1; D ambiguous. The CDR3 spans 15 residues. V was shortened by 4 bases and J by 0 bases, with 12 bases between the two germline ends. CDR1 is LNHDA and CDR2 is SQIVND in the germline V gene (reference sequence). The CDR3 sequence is CASSTSRILNTEAFF. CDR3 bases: TGTGCCAGTAGTACGTCGCGGATTCTGAACACTGAAGCTTTCTTT.

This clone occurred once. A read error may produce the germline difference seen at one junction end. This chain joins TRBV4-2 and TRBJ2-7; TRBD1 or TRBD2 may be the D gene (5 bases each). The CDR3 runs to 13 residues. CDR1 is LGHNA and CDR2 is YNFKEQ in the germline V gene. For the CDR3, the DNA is TGTACCAGCAGCCAAGAGGATGGGGGTGCGCAGTACTTC. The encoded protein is CTSSQEDGGAQYF.

CDR3 region: CASSPRGGQGYEQFF. CDR3 bases: TGCGCCAGCAGCCCCAGGGGGGGACAGGGCTATGAGCAGTTCTTC. This chain connects TRBV5-1 to TRBJ2-1; 9 nucleotides line up with TRBD1. After removal of 4 bases from V and 8 bases from J, the junction contained 10 bases not matched to a gene. Per the germline V gene, CDR1 is SGHRS and CDR2 is YFSETQ. The CDR3 runs to 15 residues.

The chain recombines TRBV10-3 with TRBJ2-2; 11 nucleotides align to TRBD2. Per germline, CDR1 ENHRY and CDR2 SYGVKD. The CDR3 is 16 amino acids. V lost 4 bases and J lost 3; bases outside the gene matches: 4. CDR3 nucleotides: TGTGCCATCAGTGTATTAGCGGGAGGGTACACCGGGGAGCTGTTTTTT. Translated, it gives CAISVLAGGYTGELFF.

CDR3 in amino acids: CASTIEGAYNEQFF. The DNA of the CDR3 is TGTGCCAGCACTATTGAAGGCGCTTACAATGAGCAGTTCTTC. This sequence joins TRBV28 and TRBJ2-1; D remains unclear. V lost 7 bases and J 4 bases, leaving 14 bases between the germline ends. CDR3 length: 14 amino acids. Germline V lookup: CDR1 MDHEN, CDR2 SYDVKM. Together with reference TRBV28 and TRBJ2-1, the CDR3 gives the full variable domain: DVKVTQSSRYLVKRTGEKVFLECVQDMDHENMFWYRQDPGLGLRLIYFSYDVKMKEKGDIPEGYSVSREKKERFSLILESASTNQTSMYLCASTIEGAYNEQFFGPGTRLTVL.

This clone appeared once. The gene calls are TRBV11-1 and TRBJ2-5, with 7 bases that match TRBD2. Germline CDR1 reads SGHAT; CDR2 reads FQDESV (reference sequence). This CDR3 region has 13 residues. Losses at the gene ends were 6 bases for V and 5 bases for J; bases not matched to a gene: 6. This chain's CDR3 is CASSTPGRETQYF. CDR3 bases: TGTGCCAGCAGTACGCCCGGGAGGGAGACCCAGTACTTC.

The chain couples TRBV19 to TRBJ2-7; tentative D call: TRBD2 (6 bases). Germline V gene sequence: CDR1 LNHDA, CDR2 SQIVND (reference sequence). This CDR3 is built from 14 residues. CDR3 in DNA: TGTGCTGTCAAATCCGGGACTTCATCATACGAGCAGTACTTC. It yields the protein CAVKSGTSSYEQYF.

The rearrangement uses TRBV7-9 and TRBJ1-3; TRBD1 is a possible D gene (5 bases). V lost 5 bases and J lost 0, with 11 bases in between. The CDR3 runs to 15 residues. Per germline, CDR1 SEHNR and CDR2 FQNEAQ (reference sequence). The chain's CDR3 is CASSRDGSSGNTIYF. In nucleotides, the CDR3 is TGTGCCAGCAGCCGGGACGGAAGCTCTGGAAACACCATATATTTT.

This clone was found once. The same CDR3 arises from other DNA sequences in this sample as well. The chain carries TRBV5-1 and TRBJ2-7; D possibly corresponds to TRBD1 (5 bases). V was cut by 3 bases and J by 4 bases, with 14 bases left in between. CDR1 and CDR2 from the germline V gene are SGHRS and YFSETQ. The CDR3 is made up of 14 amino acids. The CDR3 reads CASSWGQAPYEQYF. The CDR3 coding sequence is TGCGCCAGCAGCTGGGGCCAGGCCCCTTACGAGCAGTACTTC.

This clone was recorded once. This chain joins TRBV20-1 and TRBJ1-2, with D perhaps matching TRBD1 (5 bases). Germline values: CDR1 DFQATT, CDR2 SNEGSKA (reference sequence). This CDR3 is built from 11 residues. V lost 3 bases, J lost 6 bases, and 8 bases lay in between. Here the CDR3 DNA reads TGCAGTGCTAGGGGGGATGATGGCTACACCTTC. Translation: CSARGDDGYTF.

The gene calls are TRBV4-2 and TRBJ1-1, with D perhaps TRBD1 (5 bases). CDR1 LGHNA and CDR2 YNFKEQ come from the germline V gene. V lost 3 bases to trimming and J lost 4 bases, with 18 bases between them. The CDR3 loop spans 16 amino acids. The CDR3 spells CASSQAFGRGTTEAFF. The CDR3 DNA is TGTGCCAGCAGCCAGGCTTTCGGACGGGGGACCACTGAAGCTTTCTTT.

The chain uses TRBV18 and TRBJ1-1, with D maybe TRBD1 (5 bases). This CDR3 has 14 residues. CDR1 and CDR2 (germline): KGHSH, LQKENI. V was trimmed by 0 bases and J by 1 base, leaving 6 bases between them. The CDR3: CASSPPGTNTEAFF. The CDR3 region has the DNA TGTGCCAGCTCACCACCGGGGACGAACACTGAAGCTTTCTTT.

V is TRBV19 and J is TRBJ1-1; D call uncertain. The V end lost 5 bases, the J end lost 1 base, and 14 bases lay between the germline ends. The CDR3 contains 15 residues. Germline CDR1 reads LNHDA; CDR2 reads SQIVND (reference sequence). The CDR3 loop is CASSSSNEENTEAFF. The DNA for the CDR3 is TGTGCCAGTAGTTCCTCGAACGAAGAGAACACTGAAGCTTTCTTT.